The T cell receptor beta chain described here comes from a study of CD8+CD57+ T cells in acquired aplastic anemia. About the research overall: The mean DNA yield obtained from sorted CD4+ and CD8+ cells came to approximately 3 ug. Healthy donor CD4+ cell samples had a mean of around 10 million reads. Findings and caveats of the study: Significant differences in CD8+ Simpson's diversity were not observed between patients and controls.

Genomic DNA, the template, was used for profiling of the TCR beta VDJ and CDR3. One entry per CDR3 protein, called by TCRdb with MiXCR from the reads. The sample includes 400,000 to 500,000 distinct CDR3 sequences, about 70% seen only once; the top ten take under 4.5%. With 4 bases removed from V and 2 bases from J, the gap between germline ends came to 12 bases. The CDR3 contains 14 residues. Germline CDR1 is SGHDT and CDR2 is YYEEEE. On this clonotype itself: Antigen unknown. Lacking the conserved final phenylalanine or tryptophan, this CDR3 likely reflects a read error.

The chain uses TRBV5-6 and TRBJ1-1; D unresolved. Sample: sorted CD4+, CD8+, or CD8+CD57+ T cells (not recorded which) from PBMCs. The clonotype originates from a human donor in good health, serving as a control. CDR3 nucleotide sequence: TGTGCCAGCAGCCTACAGAGAGGAAACACTGAAGCTTTCCTT. This codes for CASSLQRGNTEAFL.